This T cell receptor (beta chain) was obtained from a study of blood T cells in healthy people across ages. A J-beta primer mix and a sample-barcoded 5' primer were used in a second PCR of about 7 to 12 cycles. A template-switch adaptor with 12 random nucleotides tagged each cDNA molecule. TCRdb analysed the 5' RACE reads with MiXCR anew, one entry per CDR3 protein. The sample includes 780,000 or so distinct CDR3 sequences, more than 20% of them seen just once. This CDR3 has 16 residues. CDR1 and CDR2 (germline): SGDLS, YYNGEE. As regards this clonotype: The junction differs from germline at one of its ends, possibly a read error.

These sequences were also reported in another study, on T cells of mothers and their children. That paper states: TCR recombination output is shaped by thymic selection similarly in related and unrelated pairs.

The origin of this receptor is a boy aged 5 to 17 in good health. V is TRBV9 and J is TRBJ2-1; no clear D. Sample: blood. This CDR3 reads CASSVATQRSYDEQFF. In nucleotides, the CDR3 is TGTGCCAGCAGCGTCGCGACTCAACGGTCCTACGATGAGCAGTTCTTC.